These 2 T cell receptor beta chains were all obtained from the same sample, sequenced in a study of blood T cell repertoires in COVID-19. Clones were sequenced by immunoSEQ multiplex PCR, and TCRdb holds only the in-frame ones, with some missing. The sample contains 350,000 to 450,000 clones, 85% of which appear only once. Sequencing input: peripheral blood. These receptors were obtained from a woman aged 18-29 years with acute or convalescent COVID-19.

Of note for this clone: A single base separates this from a much larger clone, so it may be a read error. Other DNA sequences in the same sample also yield this CDR3. The gene calls are TRBV4-1 and TRBJ2-7; the match to TRBD1 covers 8 bases. This CDR3 is 14 amino acids long. The V gene's germline CDR1 is MGHRA and CDR2 YSYEKL. V lost 1 base to trimming and J lost 2 bases; unmatched junction nucleotides: 1. The DNA of the CDR3 is TGCGCCAGCAGCCAAGGGACAGGGACCTACGAGCAGTACTTC. It encodes CASSQGTGTYEQYF.

This clone was seen just once. The chain combines TRBV6-5 with TRBJ1-5; D may be TRBD1 (6 bases). This CDR3 contains 16 residues. The germline V and J ends were trimmed by 0 bases and 0 bases, with 9 bases remaining between them. In germline, CDR1 is MNHEY, CDR2 SVGAGI. The CDR3 nucleotides read TGTGCCAGCAGTTACTCGGGACAACTTAGCAATCAGCCCCAGCATTTT. This gives the protein CASSYSGQLSNQPQHF.